This entry concerns a single T cell receptor (beta chain). This record comes from a study of blood T cell repertoires in COVID-19. Study-wide context: There were acute and convalescent COVID-19 samples, and they came from the United States, Italy and Spain. The analysed material was cDNA or gDNA that came from T cells, B-cell-depleted T cells, or PBMCs.

Methods used by the authors: Quantification of nucleated cells was approximated via reference gene primer amplification. Here immunoSEQ multiplex PCR was the method, and the copy in TCRdb shows in-frame clones only, minus some. The V and J calls and the clone size are those of that table, but D and trimming were determined from the DNA. Of 70,000 to 100,000 clones in the sample, over 70% are singletons; the top ten hold around 4.5%. Germline V gene data show CDR1 as SGHKS and CDR2 as YYEKEE (reference sequence). This CDR3 has 13 residues. With 2 bases removed from V and 3 bases from J, the gap between germline ends came to 8 bases.

This TCR derives from a woman aged 45-65 years with acute or convalescent COVID-19. Specimen: peripheral blood. The V call is TRBV5-5, the J call TRBJ1-2, with D maybe TRBD1 (5 bases). The DNA for the CDR3 is TGTGCCAGCAGCTTTGGGGGGGACTATGGCTACACCTTC. Protein: CASSFGGDYGYTF.